One sample yielded the 15 T cell receptor beta chains listed below, sequenced in a study of metastatic and nonmetastatic thyroid tumors. Not a single patient had been given any form of treatment at any point before undergoing thyroid surgery. Using MiXCR, TCRdb re-called clones from the PCR reads. The repertoire includes approximately 20,000 clones, around 12% of them detected once, and around 24% sits in the top ten. Specimen: blood. The source is a female donor with papillary thyroid cancer or a benign thyroid nodule (not recorded which). Some clones in this sample may be carry-over from other donors' samples.

In this sample, this clone is medium-sized. The CDR3 loop is CASSDGGTYEQYF. The CDR3 DNA is TGTGCCAGCAGTGATGGCGGAACCTACGAGCAGTACTTC. This rearrangement joins TRBV6-1 to TRBJ2-7; no definite D call. V gave up 3 bases and J gave up 2 bases, with 8 bases separating them. Germline V gene sequence: CDR1 MNHNS, CDR2 SASEGT. The CDR3 is 13 residues long.

This clone was picked up many times. The chain employs TRBV25-1 and TRBJ2-7, with 7 positions matching TRBD1. V was clipped by 6 bases and J by 0 bases; unmatched bases: 8. Germline CDR1 reads MGHDK; CDR2 reads SYGVNS. The CDR3 sequence is 15 residues long. CDR3 loop: CASSNEGTASYEQYF. The CDR3 coding sequence is TGTGCCAGCAGCAACGAAGGGACAGCCTCCTACGAGCAGTACTTC.

Relative to its sample, this clone is medium-sized. Other DNA sequences in the same sample also yield this CDR3. This chain links TRBV28 with TRBJ2-2, with D hard to call. This CDR3 region has 13 residues. Trimming pared 6 bases from V and 4 bases from J, leaving 9 bases between. Germline values: CDR1 MDHEN, CDR2 SYDVKM. The CDR3: CASRLRVTGELFF. The CDR3 DNA reads TGTGCCAGCAGGTTAAGGGTCACCGGGGAGCTGTTTTTT. The whole variable domain, remainder taken from reference TRBV28 and TRBJ2-2, is DVKVTQSSRYLVKRTGEKVFLECVQDMDHENMFWYRQDPGLGLRLIYFSYDVKMKEKGDIPEGYSVSREKKERFSLILESASTNQTSMYLCASRLRVTGELFFGEGSRLTVL.

The CDR3 nucleotides read TGCGCCAGCATCCATCGGAGCGTTTCCTACGAGCAGTACTTC. Amino acid sequence: CASIHRSVSYEQYF. The genes are TRBV4-1 and TRBJ2-7, with D hard to call. The germline V gene has CDR1 MGHRA and CDR2 YSYEKL. Deletions cut 7 bases from V and 1 base from J, with 14 bases between. This CDR3 spans 14 amino acids.

The chain uses TRBV2 and TRBJ1-2; possible D gene TRBD1, 5 bases. Trimming cost V 6 bases and J 9 bases, with 14 bases left between them. Germline V gene lookup returns CDR1 SNHLY and CDR2 FYNNEI. The CDR3 is 12 residues long. The CDR3 loop is CASRVGETSYTF. DNA of the CDR3: TGTGCCAGCAGGGTGGGGGAAACTAGCTACACCTTC.

This clone was seen ten or more times. This chain connects TRBV5-4 to TRBJ2-7; no clear D. V was clipped by 3 bases and J by 9 bases, with 22 bases between them. CDR3 length equals 15 residues. Looked up from germline, CDR1 is SGHNT and CDR2 is YYREEE (reference sequence). CDR3 DNA: TGTGCCAGCAGCTCCCCGACCGAGGCCCCTCAAGGGCAGTACTTC. It specifies CASSSPTEAPQGQYF. The full variable domain, with the rest looked up from reference TRBV5-4 and TRBJ2-7, is ETGVTQSPTHLIKTRGQQVTLRCSSQSGHNTVSWYQQALGQGPQFIFQYYREEENGRGNFPPRFSGLQFPNYSSELNVNALELDDSALYLCASSSPTEAPQGQYFGPGTRLTVT.

This clone showed up many times. This chain joins TRBV7-2 and TRBJ2-5, with 11 nucleotides matching TRBD2. Germline assignment: CDR1 SGHTA and CDR2 FQGNSA. The CDR3 length is 15 residues. J gave up 4 bases and V 4 bases, and 5 bases lay outside the gene matches. This chain's CDR3 is CASSYLAGGLETQYF. CDR3 DNA: TGTGCCAGCAGCTACCTAGCGGGGGGTTTAGAGACCCAGTACTTC.

Details on this clone: A read error may explain this, as a much larger clone is one base away. The same CDR3 is also encoded by other DNA sequences in this sample. The chain is built from TRBV7-2 and TRBJ2-2, with D possibly being TRBD2 (5 bases). The CDR3 covers 13 residues. From germline, CDR1 is SGHTA and CDR2 FQGNSA. V lost 5 bases and J 7 bases, leaving 11 bases between the germline ends. CDR3 coding DNA: TGTGCCAGCAGCCTACGAGAGGGCGGGGAGCTGTTTTTT. The encoded protein is CASSLREGGELFF.

Ten or more counts support this clone. J is TRBJ1-2 and V is TRBV2; D ambiguous. The germline CDR1 and CDR2 sequences are SNHLY and FYNNEI. V gave up 7 bases and J gave up 4 bases, with 22 bases separating them. CDR3 length equals 16 residues. CDR3 loop: CASTPLGKGESYGYTF. CDR3 in DNA: TGTGCCAGCACCCCGCTGGGCAAGGGCGAATCCTATGGCTACACCTTC.

Ten or more counts support this clone. V is TRBV18 and J is TRBJ2-6; tentatively, D is TRBD1 (6 bases). The CDR3 is 15 residues long. The ends were cut back, 2 bases at V and 1 base at J, with 6 bases in the middle. CDR1 is KGHSH and CDR2 is LQKENI in the germline V gene. The DNA of the CDR3 is TGTGCCAGCTCACCAGGACAGTCTGGGGCCAACGTCCTGACTTTC. It yields the protein CASSPGQSGANVLTF.

In the case of this clone: The junction and the germline gene differ at one end; a read error may be behind it. The chain employs TRBV20-1 and TRBJ2-3; D is tentatively TRBD1 or TRBD2 (5 bases each). The germline CDR1 and CDR2 sequences are DFQATT and SNEGSKA (reference sequence). This CDR3 is 15 amino acids long. The CDR3 DNA reads TGCAGTGCTAGCCTTGGAACCGGGACCCAAGATACTCAGTATTTT. Translating it yields CSASLGTGTQDTQYF.

A word on this clone: A read error is possible here, since a much larger clone lies one base away. This chain joins TRBV5-1 and TRBJ1-1; tentative D call: TRBD1 (6 bases). Germline CDR1 reads SGHRS; CDR2 reads YFSETQ. The CDR3 consists of 17 residues. Trimming removed 3 bases from V and 3 bases from J, with 21 bases in between. The CDR3: CASSWSRGDEEDTEAFF. The CDR3 DNA sequence: TGCGCCAGCAGCTGGTCTAGGGGGGACGAGGAGGACACTGAAGCTTTCTTT.

This clone was seen many times. This may stem from a read error, because a much larger clone lies one nucleotide away. The chain joins TRBV28 to TRBJ2-2, with D possibly matching TRBD1 (5 bases). The CDR3 is made up of 14 amino acids. V gave up 11 bases and J gave up 0 bases, with 13 bases separating them. From germline, CDR1 is MDHEN and CDR2 SYDVKM. The CDR3 reads CAGWGSANTGELFF. The CDR3 DNA follows: TGTGCCGGCTGGGGCAGCGCGAACACCGGGGAGCTGTTTTTT.

The V and J genes are TRBV6-2 or TRBV6-3 and TRBJ1-6, with unresolved D. CDR3 length: 13 residues. V lost 5 bases, J lost 0 bases, and 2 bases lay in between. The germline V gene encodes CDR1 MNHEY and CDR2 SVGEGT. In DNA, the CDR3 is TGTGCCAGCAGTAGCTCCTATAATTCACCCCTCCACTTT. This translates into CASSSSYNSPLHF.

This clone was seen ten or more times. This same CDR3 is encoded by further DNA sequences in the sample. The CDR3 sequence: CASSWRESGSPLHF. CDR3 nucleotide sequence: TGTGCCAGCAGCTGGCGGGAGTCGGGTTCACCCCTCCACTTT. V and J are TRBV5-4 and TRBJ1-6; D gene uncertain. Trimming pared 3 bases from V and 9 bases from J, leaving 13 bases between. The CDR3 sequence is 14 residues long. Germline V gene sequence: CDR1 SGHNT, CDR2 YYREEE (reference sequence).